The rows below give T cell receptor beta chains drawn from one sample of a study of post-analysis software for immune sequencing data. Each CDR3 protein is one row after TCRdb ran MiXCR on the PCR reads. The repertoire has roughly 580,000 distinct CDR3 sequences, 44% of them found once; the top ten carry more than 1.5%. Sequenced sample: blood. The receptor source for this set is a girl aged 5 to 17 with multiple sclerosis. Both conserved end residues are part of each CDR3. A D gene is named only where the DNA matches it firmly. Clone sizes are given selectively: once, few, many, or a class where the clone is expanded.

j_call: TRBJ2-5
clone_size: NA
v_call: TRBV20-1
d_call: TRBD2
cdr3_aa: CSLSGGIQETQYF
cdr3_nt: TGCAGCCTGAGCGGGGGGATACAAGAGACCCAGTACTTC

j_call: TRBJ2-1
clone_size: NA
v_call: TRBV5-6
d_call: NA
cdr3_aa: CASSLKGPLYNEQFF
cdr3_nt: TGTGCCAGCAGCTTGAAAGGGCCGCTCTACAATGAGCAGTTCTTC

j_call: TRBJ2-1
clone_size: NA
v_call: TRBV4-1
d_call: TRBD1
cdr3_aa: CASSPGTGGYEQFF
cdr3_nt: TGCGCCAGCAGCCCCGGGACAGGGGGCTACGAGCAGTTCTTC

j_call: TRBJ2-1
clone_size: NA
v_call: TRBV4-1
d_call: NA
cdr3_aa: CASSQGWRASDNEQFF
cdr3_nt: TGCGCCAGCAGCCAAGGCTGGAGAGCTAGTGACAATGAGCAGTTCTTC

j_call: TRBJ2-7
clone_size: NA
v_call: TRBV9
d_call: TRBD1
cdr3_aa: CASSKVGTGNFYEQYF
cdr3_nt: TGTGCCAGCAGCAAAGTCGGGACAGGGAACTTTTACGAGCAGTACTTC

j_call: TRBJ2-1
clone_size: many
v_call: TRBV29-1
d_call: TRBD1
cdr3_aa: CSVGTGGSYNEQFF
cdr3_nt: TGCAGCGTAGGGACAGGGGGGTCCTACAATGAGCAGTTCTTC

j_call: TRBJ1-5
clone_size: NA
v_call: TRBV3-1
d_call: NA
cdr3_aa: CASSQGRRSNQPQHF
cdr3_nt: TGTGCCAGCAGCCAGGGCAGGCGTAGCAATCAGCCCCAGCATTTT

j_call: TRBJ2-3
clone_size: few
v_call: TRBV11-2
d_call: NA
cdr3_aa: CASSLDNRRDTQYF
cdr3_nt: TGTGCCAGCAGCTTAGATAATAGACGAGATACGCAGTATTTT

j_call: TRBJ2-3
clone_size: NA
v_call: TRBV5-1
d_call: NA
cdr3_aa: CASSPSPSDTDTQYF
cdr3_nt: TGCGCCAGCAGCCCAAGCCCCTCGGACACAGATACGCAGTATTTT

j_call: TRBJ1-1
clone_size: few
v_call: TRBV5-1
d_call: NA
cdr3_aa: CASSHGRDTEAFF
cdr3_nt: TGCGCCAGCAGCCATGGACGGGACACTGAAGCTTTCTTT

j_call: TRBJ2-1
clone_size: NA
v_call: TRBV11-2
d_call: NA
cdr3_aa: CASSLRGETYNEQFF
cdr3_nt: TGTGCCAGCAGCTTACGCGGGGAGACCTACAATGAGCAGTTCTTC

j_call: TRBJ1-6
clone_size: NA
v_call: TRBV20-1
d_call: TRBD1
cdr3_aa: CSVRPGQGNSPLHF
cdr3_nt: TGCAGTGTACGCCCGGGACAGGGGAATTCACCCCTCCACTTT

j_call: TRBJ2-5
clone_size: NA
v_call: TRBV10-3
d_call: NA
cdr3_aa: CATEKDSTYNEQYF
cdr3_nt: TGTGCCACCGAGAAGGACAGTACCTACAATGAGCAGTACTTC

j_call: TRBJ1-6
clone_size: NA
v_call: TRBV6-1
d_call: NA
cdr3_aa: CASRAPSNSPLHF
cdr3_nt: TGTGCCAGCAGAGCCCCAAGTAATTCACCCCTCCACTTT

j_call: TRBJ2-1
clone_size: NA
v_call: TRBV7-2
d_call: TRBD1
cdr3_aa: CASSLRDSRYNEQFF
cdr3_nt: TGTGCCAGCAGCTTAAGGGACAGTCGCTACAATGAGCAGTTCTTC

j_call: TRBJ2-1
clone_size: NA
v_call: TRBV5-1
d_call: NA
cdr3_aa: CASSLRDNSYNEQFF
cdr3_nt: TGCGCCAGCAGCTTGAGGGACAACTCCTACAATGAGCAGTTCTTC

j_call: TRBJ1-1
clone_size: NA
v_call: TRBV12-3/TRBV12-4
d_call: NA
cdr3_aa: CASSHAQGRDTEAFF
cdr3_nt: TGTGCCAGCAGTCACGCGCAGGGGAGGGACACTGAAGCTTTCTTT

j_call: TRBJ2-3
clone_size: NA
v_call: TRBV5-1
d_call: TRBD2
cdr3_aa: CASSSRRGGTDTQYF
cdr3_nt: TGCGCCAGCAGCTCGAGACGCGGGGGGACAGATACGCAGTATTTT

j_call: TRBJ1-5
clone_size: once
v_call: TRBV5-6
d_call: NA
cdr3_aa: CASSLYQWGRPDDQPQHF
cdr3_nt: TGTGCCAGCAGCTTATATCAGTGGGGCAGGCCGGACGATCAGCCCCAGCATTTT

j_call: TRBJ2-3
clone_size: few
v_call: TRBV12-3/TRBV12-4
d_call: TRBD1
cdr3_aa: CASSLRGQGVYF
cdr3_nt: TGTGCCAGCAGTTTACGGGGACAGGGGGTGTATTTT

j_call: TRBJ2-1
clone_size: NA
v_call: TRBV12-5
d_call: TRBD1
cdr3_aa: CASGPGTGGSYNEQFF
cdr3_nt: TGTGCTAGTGGCCCCGGGACAGGGGGCTCCTACAATGAGCAGTTCTTC

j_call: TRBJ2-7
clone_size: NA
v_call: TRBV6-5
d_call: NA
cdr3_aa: CASSYRNGYEQYF
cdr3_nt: TGTGCCAGCAGTTATAGGAATGGCTACGAGCAGTACTTC

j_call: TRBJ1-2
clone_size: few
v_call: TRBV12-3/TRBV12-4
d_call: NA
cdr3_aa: CASGTYGYTF
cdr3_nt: TGTGCCAGCGGTACATATGGCTACACCTTC

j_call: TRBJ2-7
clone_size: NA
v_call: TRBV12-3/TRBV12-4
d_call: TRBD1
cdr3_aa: CASSLAFKTGGVSYEQYF
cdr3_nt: TGTGCCAGCAGTTTAGCATTCAAGACAGGGGGAGTGTCCTACGAGCAGTACTTC

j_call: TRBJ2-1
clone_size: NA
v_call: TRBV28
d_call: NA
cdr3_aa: CASNTQGYEQFF
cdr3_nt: TGTGCCAGCAATACACAGGGCTATGAGCAGTTCTTC

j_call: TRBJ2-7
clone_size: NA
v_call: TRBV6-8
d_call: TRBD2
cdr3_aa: CASSYPLAGLFLGEQYF
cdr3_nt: TGTGCCAGCAGTTATCCTCTAGCGGGACTCTTTTTAGGGGAGCAGTACTTC

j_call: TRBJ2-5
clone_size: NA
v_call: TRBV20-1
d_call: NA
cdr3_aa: CSARGGASAQETQYF
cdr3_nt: TGCAGTGCTAGGGGGGGGGCTAGCGCCCAAGAGACCCAGTACTTC

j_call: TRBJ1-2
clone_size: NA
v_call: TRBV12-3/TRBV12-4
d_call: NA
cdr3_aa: CASSPAGDASYGYTF
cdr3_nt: TGTGCCAGCAGTCCAGCCGGAGACGCCAGCTATGGCTACACCTTC

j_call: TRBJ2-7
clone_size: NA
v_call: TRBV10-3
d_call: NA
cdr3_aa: CATSRENYNEQYF
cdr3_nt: TGTGCCACCTCACGGGAGAACTACAATGAGCAGTACTTC

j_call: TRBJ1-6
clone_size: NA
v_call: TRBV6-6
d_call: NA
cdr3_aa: CASTIVYNSPLHF
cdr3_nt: TGTGCCAGCACCATAGTCTATAATTCACCCCTCCACTTT

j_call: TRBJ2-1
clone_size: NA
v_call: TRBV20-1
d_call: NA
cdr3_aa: CSARSGLFYNEQFF
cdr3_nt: TGCAGTGCTAGGTCCGGACTATTCTACAATGAGCAGTTCTTC

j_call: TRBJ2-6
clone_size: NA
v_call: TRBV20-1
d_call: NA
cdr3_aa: CSARDGGAEGSGANVLTF
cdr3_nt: TGCAGTGCTAGAGATGGGGGTGCAGAGGGCTCTGGGGCCAACGTCCTGACTTTC

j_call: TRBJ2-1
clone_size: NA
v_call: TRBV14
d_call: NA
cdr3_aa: CASSQDLTRESNEQFF
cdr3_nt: TGTGCCAGCAGCCAAGATCTTACCAGGGAAAGCAATGAGCAGTTCTTC

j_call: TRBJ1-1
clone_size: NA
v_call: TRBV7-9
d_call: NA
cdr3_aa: CASSSLQGRVTEAFF
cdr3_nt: TGTGCCAGCAGCTCCTTACAGGGAAGGGTCACTGAAGCTTTCTTT

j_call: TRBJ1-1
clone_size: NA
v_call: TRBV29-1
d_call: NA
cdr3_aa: CSVAQTANTEAFF
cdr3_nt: TGCAGCGTGGCCCAGACGGCGAACACTGAAGCTTTCTTT

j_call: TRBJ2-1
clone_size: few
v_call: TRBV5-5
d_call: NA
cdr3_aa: CASTTLGTSWGDEQFF
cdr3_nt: TGTGCCAGCACCACCCTGGGAACTAGTTGGGGAGATGAGCAGTTCTTC

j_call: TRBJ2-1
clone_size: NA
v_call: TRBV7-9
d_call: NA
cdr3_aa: CASSPSWSGTHNEQFF
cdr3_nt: TGTGCCAGCAGCCCTAGCTGGTCAGGAACCCACAATGAGCAGTTCTTC

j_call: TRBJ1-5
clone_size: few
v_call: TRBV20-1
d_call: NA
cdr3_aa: CSARPGLNQPQHF
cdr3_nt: TGCAGTGCTAGACCTGGACTCAATCAGCCCCAGCATTTT

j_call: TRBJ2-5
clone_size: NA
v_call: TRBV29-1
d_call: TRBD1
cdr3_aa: CSVQQGSVETQYF
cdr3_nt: TGCAGCGTACAACAGGGGTCGGTAGAGACCCAGTACTTC

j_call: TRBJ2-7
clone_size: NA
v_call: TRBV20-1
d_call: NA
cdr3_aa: CSASPLMFRSYEQYF
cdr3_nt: TGCAGTGCTAGTCCGCTCATGTTTCGCTCCTACGAGCAGTACTTC

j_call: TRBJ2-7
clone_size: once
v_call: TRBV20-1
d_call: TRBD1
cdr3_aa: CSASLRTGGYEQYF
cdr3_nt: TGCAGTGCTAGCCTCCGGACAGGGGGCTACGAGCAGTACTTC

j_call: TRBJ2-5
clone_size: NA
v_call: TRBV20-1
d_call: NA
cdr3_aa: CSARDLEGKETQYF
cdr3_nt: TGCAGTGCTAGAGATCTGGAAGGGAAAGAGACCCAGTACTTC

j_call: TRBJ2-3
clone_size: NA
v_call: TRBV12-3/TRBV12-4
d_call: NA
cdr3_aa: CASIREDTQYF
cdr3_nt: TGTGCCAGCATTAGAGAAGATACGCAGTATTTT